The 8 T cell receptor beta chains presented below share a single source sample, sequenced in a study of response to subunit inactivated influenza vaccine. TCRdb re-derived calls from the RT-PCR reads in MiXCR, one entry per CDR3 protein. The sample shows hundreds of thousands of distinct CDR3 sequences, around 8% of them seen only once. The material sequenced was PBMCs from blood, taken less than 30 months after vaccination. The receptors come from a man aged 45-69 years who received an inactivated influenza vaccine.

The sample holds a few counts of this clonotype. The chain is built from TRBV9 and TRBJ2-5; TRBD2 aligns across 8 bases. The junction had 15 bases not matched to a gene; V was cut back by 4 bases and J by 1 base. The CDR3 spans 18 residues. In germline, CDR1 is SGDLS, CDR2 YYNGEE. CDR3 DNA sequence: TGTGCCAGCAGCCCGAAAACCGGGACTAGTCCCCTCCAAGAGACCCAGTACTTC. Protein: CASSPKTGTSPLQETQYF. The full variable domain, with the rest looked up from reference TRBV9 and TRBJ2-5, is DSGVTQTPKHLITATGQRVTLRCSPRSGDLSVYWYQQSLDQGLQFLIQYYNGEERAKGNILERFSAQQFPDLHSELNLSSLELGDSALYFCASSPKTGTSPLQETQYFGPGTRLLVL.

This clonotype was found a few times. V gene TRBV28 combines with J gene TRBJ1-2; 8 nucleotides match TRBD1. V was clipped by 2 bases and J by 8 bases; unmatched bases: 7. The germline V gene encodes CDR1 MDHEN and CDR2 SYDVKM. This CDR3 is built from 14 residues. The CDR3: CASSLGTGLGGYTF. The CDR3 nucleotides read TGTGCCAGCAGTTTAGGGACAGGTCTCGGCGGCTACACCTTC.

This clonotype was counted at least ten times. The rearrangement uses TRBV28 and TRBJ1-2; a weak D match, TRBD1 (5 bases). CDR1 and CDR2 (germline): MDHEN, SYDVKM. Trimming removed 7 bases at V and 4 bases at J, with 16 bases between. The CDR3 is 14 amino acids. The CDR3 region has the DNA TGTGCCAGCACCCCTGGGACCTACGGCTATGGCTACACCTTC. Translating it yields CASTPGTYGYGYTF.

Ten or more counts support this clonotype. The chain combines TRBV11-2 with TRBJ2-3; TRBD2 agrees at 12 bases. After removal of 1 base from V and 3 bases from J, the junction contained 2 bases not matched to a gene. Per germline, CDR1 SGHAT and CDR2 FQNNGV. This CDR3 comprises 16 residues. The CDR3 coding sequence is TGTGCCAGCAGCTTAGTAACTAGCGGGGGGACAGATACGCAGTATTTT. It specifies CASSLVTSGGTDTQYF. The variable domain in full, completed from reference TRBV11-2 and TRBJ2-3, reads EAGVAQSPRYKIIEKRQSVAFWCNPISGHATLYWYQQILGQGPKLLIQFQNNGVVDDSQLPKDRFSAERLKGVDSTLKIQPAKLEDSAVYLCASSLVTSGGTDTQYFGPGTRLTVL.

The gene calls are TRBV20-1 and TRBJ2-5, with 7 bases aligning to TRBD1. The V gene's germline CDR1 is DFQATT and CDR2 SNEGSKA (reference sequence). The V gene end was trimmed by 5 bases and the J gene end by 5 bases; junction bases not matched to a gene: 11. The CDR3 is 14 amino acids. The CDR3 sequence is CSAPRGSSRETQYF. CDR3 nucleotides: TGCAGTGCTCCCAGGGGGTCATCACGGGAGACCCAGTACTTC.

This clonotype was seen only a few times. This chain links TRBV2 with TRBJ2-1, with D tentatively TRBD2 (6 bases). Germline CDR1 reads SNHLY; CDR2 reads FYNNEI. Trimming removed 6 bases at V and 3 bases at J, with 15 bases between. The CDR3 is 15 amino acids. The CDR3 loop reads CASRESSGDYNEQFF. CDR3 in DNA: TGTGCCAGCAGGGAAAGTAGCGGTGACTACAATGAGCAGTTCTTC.

This chain joins TRBV15 and TRBJ2-3; TRBD2 is a possible D gene (5 bases). CDR3 size: 16 residues. Germline loops: CDR1 LNHNV, CDR2 YYDKDF (reference sequence). Trimming took off 0 bases at V and 4 bases at J, with 14 bases between the two ends. For the CDR3, the DNA is TGTGCCACCAGCAGAGATTGGCGGGTTGGGCCAGATACGCAGTATTTT. This sequence encodes CATSRDWRVGPDTQYF.

This clonotype was observed many times. The rearrangement joins TRBV7-9 to TRBJ2-1; D is uncertain. The CDR3 is 12 amino acids. CDR1 and CDR2 from the germline V gene are SEHNR and FQNEAQ (reference sequence). V lost 2 bases and J lost 8, with 7 bases in between. The CDR3 nucleotides read TGTGCCAGCAGCTTAAGGGCACATGAGCAGTTCTTC. This sequence encodes CASSLRAHEQFF.